A selection of T cell receptor beta chains follows, all from one sample in a study of cytomegalovirus exposure and HLA in healthy donors. TCRdb's table, derived via immunoSEQ multiplex PCR, lists solely in-frame clones and lacks some. The sample has 130,000 or so clones; 80% to 90% are singletons. Sequenced: PBMCs. The receptor source for this set is a woman younger than 35 in good health and CMV-seropositive. Both conserved end residues are part of each CDR3. Clone sizes are given selectively: once, few, many, or a class where the clone is expanded.

-,TRBV4-2,TRBJ2-2,CASSQSGTPNTGELFF
-,TRBV7-6,TRBJ2-3,CASSLNGVTDTQYF
-,TRBV7-6,TRBJ2-1,CASSREAINEQFF
-,TRBV19,TRBJ2-2,CASGTGGSTGELFF
-,TRBV28,TRBJ1-6,CASSLIGTGRNSPLHF
-,TRBV6-6,TRBJ2-5,CASSNRPGETQYF
-,TRBV2,TRBJ1-5,CASRQEVVQPQHF
once,TRBV5-4,TRBJ1-2,CASRLWGTGDGYTF
-,TRBV19,TRBJ1-1,CASSTPFGLDPTEAFF
-,TRBV5-1,TRBJ2-5,CASSLGTSGAQETQYF
-,TRBV9,TRBJ2-1,CASSVDRAAYNEQFF
few,TRBV10-3,TRBJ2-1,CAIIPTGLAGASSYNEQFF
-,TRBV27,TRBJ2-7,CASSRGPRYEQYF
-,TRBV28,TRBJ2-7,CASSIQGQAYF
-,TRBV30,TRBJ1-2,CAWSASGGSYYGYTF
-,TRBV13,TRBJ2-3,CASSTARWAQATQYF
-,TRBV7-3,TRBJ2-6,CASSSGSSGANVLTF
-,TRBV25-1,TRBJ1-5,CASSESHGTGGDQPQHF
-,TRBV4-2,TRBJ2-2,CASSQGYRGHTNTGELFF
-,TRBV5-1,TRBJ2-5,CASSLSGIQETQYF
-,TRBV7-9,TRBJ2-7,CSSSFSSYEQYF
-,TRBV6-1,TRBJ2-1,CASSEKDRGSSYNEQFF
-,TRBV5-4,TRBJ2-2,CASSSEETTVRGNTGELFF
-,TRBV7-2,TRBJ2-5,CASSLFPGETQYF
-,TRBV27,TRBJ2-1,CASSPTVLNEQFF
-,TRBV9,TRBJ2-1,CASSVDLNEQFF
-,TRBV5-4,-,CASSLSTSASEQYF
-,TRBV5-4,TRBJ2-1,CASSLFTLGEQFF
-,TRBV2,TRBJ1-3,CASSLREDGNTIYF
-,TRBV7-2,TRBJ2-7,CASSLTVDSTYEQYF
-,TRBV5-4,TRBJ2-5,CASSRELQETQYF
-,TRBV7-3,TRBJ2-4,CASSRGTMDIQYF
-,TRBV19,TRBJ1-5,CASSSRLMGNQPQHF
once,TRBV6-6,TRBJ1-1,CASSGGTGNTEAFF
-,TRBV7-9,TRBJ2-3,CASSSPPQGPDTQYF
-,TRBV2,TRBJ1-2,CASRVTKGYTF
-,TRBV13,TRBJ2-7,CASSLGRGSYEQYF
-,TRBV4-1,TRBJ2-2,CASSQGTGGTGELFF
-,TRBV28,TRBJ1-5,CASSPGTVNNQPQHF
-,TRBV29-1,TRBJ2-5,CSANRGRGQETQYF
once,TRBV5-1,TRBJ1-6,CASSSPGGGGLHF
-,TRBV19,TRBJ2-7,CASSMGDRGNGDEQYF
-,TRBV18,TRBJ1-4,CASSRGTGVSGEKLFF
once,TRBV5-1,TRBJ1-3,CASSEAPSGNTIYF
once,TRBV19,TRBJ1-6,CASQTGGAGNSPLHF
medium-sized,TRBV25-1,TRBJ1-1,CASGRTAEAFF
-,TRBV7-9,TRBJ1-3,CASSLNTGTGNTIYF
-,TRBV27,TRBJ2-1,CASSLVAGEIPYNEQFF
-,TRBV29-1,TRBJ2-7,CSVQGSYEQYF
-,TRBV6-6,TRBJ2-4,CASSLSLGQGADIQYF
-,TRBV7-9,TRBJ2-7,CASSIRDSPYEQYF
-,TRBV5-1,TRBJ2-2,CASSMGLSDTGELFF
-,TRBV10-3,TRBJ2-1,CAISEFGTSGGNNEQFF
-,TRBV5-4,TRBJ2-1,CASRLLGSSYNEQFF
-,TRBV6-1,TRBJ1-4,CASSRSIESNEKLFF
-,TRBV5-1,TRBJ2-5,CASSVDSYQETQYF
-,TRBV10-1,TRBJ1-2,CASSEQRSYGYTF
-,TRBV29-1,TRBJ1-1,CSASGTGTTEAFF
few,TRBV5-1,-,CASSFGAGAMYEQYF
-,TRBV4-1,TRBJ1-5,CASSQVQGAYQPQHF